One sample yielded the 29 T cell receptor beta chains listed below, sequenced in a study of T cells in Graves' hyperthyroidism and ophthalmopathy (dated by TCRdb to about 2019). The library was generated by multiplex PCR. For sequencing, an Illumina HiSeq 2000 was employed. TCR beta CDR3 regions were amplified from RNA transcripts. A first-round RT-PCR of the TCR CDR3 used the HTBI primer set with the Qiagen OneStep RT-PCR kit. TCRdb ran its own pipeline on the public reads, namely fastp trimming at Q25 and MiXCR clone calling, and kept in-frame beta chains. Each entry is one CDR3 protein sequence, shown with its most common DNA and genes. In this sample the table shows 45,000 or so distinct CDR3 sequences, about half of which occur a single time. The ten largest clones take up roughly 32% of the sample. Sequencing used peripheral blood or thyroid tissue (not recorded which). The origin of the receptors is a woman aged 50 to 65 with Graves' hyperthyroidism.

This clonotype appeared a few times. The chain combines TRBV20-1 with TRBJ2-3; D is tentatively TRBD1 or TRBD2 (5 bases each). Germline CDR1 and CDR2: DFQATT and SNEGSKA (reference sequence). V gave up 1 base and J gave up 3 bases, with 17 bases separating them. CDR3 length equals 16 residues. CDR3 DNA: TGCAGTGCTAGAGCCCGGGACCCCCGCCCTACAGATACGCAGTATTTT. Encoded protein: CSARARDPRPTDTQYF.

A note on this clonotype: Just one base apart from a much larger clone, this may be a read error. The rearrangement links TRBV9 to TRBJ2-3; 7 bases align to TRBD1. The V gene's germline CDR1 is SGDLS and CDR2 YYNGEE. This CDR3 comprises 15 residues. The CDR3 region has the DNA TGTGCCAGCAGCGTAGGCCAAGTTGGGACAGATTCGCAGTATTTT. It encodes CASSVGQVGTDSQYF.

The chain recombines TRBV30 with TRBJ2-2; TRBD1 matches 8 bases. Germline-derived CDR1 and CDR2 are GTSNPN and SVGIG (reference sequence). The CDR3 runs 15 residues. The J segment lost 4 bases and the V segment lost 3 bases, leaving 7 bases of the junction unmatched. CDR3 coding DNA: TGTGCCTGGAGGAGCAGGGGGCGTGGCACCGGGGAGCTGTTTTTT. Translated: CAWRSRGRGTGELFF.

This clonotype has ten or more counts. V and J are TRBV7-8 and TRBJ2-5; D ambiguous. CDR1 SGHVS and CDR2 FQNEAQ come from the germline V gene. Trimming removed 1 base at V and 5 bases at J, with 14 bases between. The length of the CDR3 is 15 residues. The chain's CDR3 is CASSLGDAARETQYF. The DNA for the CDR3 is TGTGCCAGCAGCTTAGGTGACGCGGCGCGGGAGACCCAGTACTTC.

J is TRBJ2-5 and V is TRBV29-1; maybe TRBD1 (8 bases). In germline, CDR1 is SQVTM, CDR2 ANQGSEA. The CDR3 runs to 12 residues. The V end was cut by 8 bases, the J end by 9 bases, with 19 bases between. CDR3 sequence reads: CSLTGAGAAQYF. The CDR3 DNA is TGCAGCTTGACAGGGGCGGGGGCCGCCCAGTACTTC. Supplemented by reference TRBV29-1 and TRBJ2-5, the full variable domain reads SAVISQKPSRDICQRGTSLTIQCQVDSQVTMMFWYRQQPGQSLTLIATANQGSEATYESGFVIDKFPISRPNLTFSTLTVSNMSPEDSSIYLCSLTGAGAAQYFGPGTRLLVL.

J is TRBJ1-6 and V is TRBV20-1; weak D call: TRBD1 (6 bases). Germline V gives CDR1 DFQATT, CDR2 SNEGSKA (reference sequence). V was pared by 2 bases and J by 10 bases, with 12 bases between. This CDR3 has 13 residues. The CDR3 DNA reads TGCAGTGCTAGAACAGGGAGAGAGTCACCCCTCCACTTT. Its protein product is CSARTGRESPLHF.

The chain is built from TRBV7-9 and TRBJ1-6; D gene uncertain. Trimming took 1 base from V and 8 from J, leaving 12 bases between them. The CDR3 has 15 amino acids. The germline gives CDR1 SEHNR, CDR2 FQNEAQ (reference sequence). CDR3 nucleotide sequence: TGTGCCAGCAGCTTAGGCGGCGGAGAGTATTCACCCCTCCACTTT. Translated: CASSLGGGEYSPLHF.

About this clonotype itself: No conserved phenylalanine or tryptophan is present at the end of the CDR3, so a read error is the likely explanation. The J gene is TRBJ2-5, the V gene TRBV28; 8 bases match TRBD1. The CDR3 is 15 amino acids. Germline V gene data show CDR1 as MDHEN and CDR2 as SYDVKM. V lost 3 bases and J lost 5; bases outside the gene matches: 8. The CDR3 here is CASSLGQASRETQYL. Here the CDR3 DNA reads TGTGCCAGCAGTTTGGGACAGGCATCGAGGGAGACCCAGTACCTC.

The chain recombines TRBV2 with TRBJ1-6; D may be TRBD1 (6 bases). There are 13 residues in the CDR3. The V and J ends lost 3 bases and 10 bases respectively, with 10 bases between them. Germline V CDR1 and CDR2: SNHLY, FYNNEI. This CDR3 reads CASSEGALSPLHF. Written as DNA, the CDR3 is TGTGCCAGCAGTGAGGGGGCCCTCTCACCCCTCCACTTT. The whole variable domain, remainder taken from reference TRBV2 and TRBJ1-6, is EPEVTQTPSHQVTQMGQEVILRCVPISNHLYFYWYRQILGQKVEFLVSFYNNEISEKSEIFDDQFSVERPDGSNFTLKIRSTKLEDSAMYFCASSEGALSPLHFGNGTRLTVT.

This chain connects TRBV15 to TRBJ2-5; D is uncertain. Germline CDR1 is LNHNV and CDR2 is YYDKDF (reference sequence). The V end was cut by 8 bases, the J end by 1 base, with 14 bases between. This CDR3 has 14 residues. In DNA form, the CDR3 reads TGTGCCACCCATACCGGGTCTACCCAAGAGACCCAGTACTTC. Protein sequence: CATHTGSTQETQYF.

In this sample, this clonotype is medium-sized. The rearrangement links TRBV29-1 to TRBJ2-5; 9 bases are shared with TRBD1. CDR1 SQVTM and CDR2 ANQGSEA come from the germline V gene. V was clipped by 3 bases and J by 2 bases; unmatched bases: 1. This CDR3 is 13 amino acids long. Here the CDR3 reads CSVDGTGQETQYF. In DNA, the CDR3 is TGCAGCGTTGATGGGACAGGGCAAGAGACCCAGTACTTC. The full variable domain, completed using reference TRBV29-1 and TRBJ2-5, is SAVISQKPSRDICQRGTSLTIQCQVDSQVTMMFWYRQQPGQSLTLIATANQGSEATYESGFVIDKFPISRPNLTFSTLTVSNMSPEDSSIYLCSVDGTGQETQYFGPGTRLLVL.

The J gene is TRBJ2-7, the V gene TRBV7-8, with TRBD2 matching 8 bases. The CDR3 length is 16 residues. Per germline, CDR1 SGHVS and CDR2 FQNEAQ. Unmatched junction bases numbered 12, after V lost 4 bases and J lost 4 bases. This CDR3 reads CASSSRTGSGSYEQYF. As DNA, the CDR3 is TGTGCCAGCAGCTCTCGGACGGGAAGCGGGAGTTACGAGCAGTACTTC.

This clonotype has a count of ten or more. The genes are TRBV5-4 and TRBJ1-2; D is unresolved. The V end lost 4 bases, the J end lost 1 base, and 11 bases lay between the germline ends. Looked up from germline, CDR1 is SGHNT and CDR2 is YYREEE (reference sequence). The CDR3 is made up of 14 amino acids. The CDR3 loop is CASSEEFFNYGYTF. In nucleotides, the CDR3 is TGTGCCAGCAGCGAGGAGTTTTTTAACTATGGCTACACCTTC.

The chain combines TRBV7-2 with TRBJ1-3; 9 bases match TRBD1. The CDR3 contains 18 residues. V was clipped by 5 bases and J by 0 bases; unmatched bases: 11. CDR1 and CDR2 from the germline V gene are SGHTA and FQGNSA. The CDR3 region is CASSPGTGFLSSGNTIYF. DNA of the CDR3: TGTGCCAGCAGCCCCGGGACAGGGTTCCTCAGCTCTGGAAACACCATATATTTT.

This clonotype came up many times. The chain joins TRBV9 to TRBJ1-1; unclear D gene. Germline loops: CDR1 SGDLS, CDR2 YYNGEE. The length of the CDR3 is 15 residues. The germline V and J ends were trimmed by 3 bases and 0 bases, with 12 bases remaining between them. The CDR3 region is CASSASLGMNTEAFF. Here the CDR3 DNA reads TGTGCCAGCAGCGCGAGCCTTGGGATGAACACTGAAGCTTTCTTT.

The rearrangement uses TRBV29-1 and TRBJ2-5; D uncertain. Trimming shortened V by 3 bases and J by 3 bases, and 8 bases separated the two germline ends. Germline V lookup: CDR1 SQVTM, CDR2 ANQGSEA. This CDR3 comprises 12 residues. The CDR3 is CSVDEGKETQYF. CDR3 coding DNA: TGCAGCGTTGACGAAGGGAAAGAGACCCAGTACTTC. The complete variable domain, with remaining parts taken from reference TRBV29-1 and TRBJ2-5, reads SAVISQKPSRDICQRGTSLTIQCQVDSQVTMMFWYRQQPGQSLTLIATANQGSEATYESGFVIDKFPISRPNLTFSTLTVSNMSPEDSSIYLCSVDEGKETQYFGPGTRLLVL.

This clonotype occurred many times. The chain links TRBV28 to TRBJ1-2, with 7 bases identical to TRBD1. The V gene end was trimmed by 4 bases and the J gene end by 8 bases; junction bases not matched to a gene: 13. Germline values: CDR1 MDHEN, CDR2 SYDVKM. CDR3 length: 15 amino acids. CDR3 amino acids: CASSSPRLGGGGYTF. In nucleotides, the CDR3 is TGTGCCAGCAGTTCCCCGAGGTTAGGGGGCGGCGGCTACACCTTC.

The chain has TRBV10-3 and TRBJ2-6; no reliable D call. V lost 9 bases and J 2 bases, leaving 8 bases between the germline ends. Looked up from germline, CDR1 is ENHRY and CDR2 is SYGVKD. The CDR3 has 13 amino acids. The CDR3 nucleotides read TGTGCCATTCCAGGCCCTGGGGCCAACGTCCTGACTTTC. It is translated as CAIPGPGANVLTF.

This clonotype was recorded at least ten times. The V gene is TRBV15, the J gene TRBJ2-3; 8 bases line up with TRBD1. The CDR3 spans 15 residues. In germline, CDR1 is LNHNV, CDR2 YYDKDF (reference sequence). With V trimmed by 5 bases and J by 2 bases, 6 bases remained unmatched. The CDR3 loop reads CATSEPGQVTDTQYF. Written as DNA, the CDR3 is TGTGCCACCAGCGAACCGGGACAGGTCACAGATACGCAGTATTTT.

There are many counts of this clonotype. The chain employs TRBV4-3 and TRBJ2-3; no clear D gene. Germline assignment: CDR1 LGHNA and CDR2 YSLEER. V was cut by 0 bases and J by 6 bases, with 10 bases left in between. The CDR3 covers 14 residues. The CDR3 DNA reads TGCGCCAGCAGCCAAGAATGGGGTGCGGATACGCAGTATTTT. Its protein is CASSQEWGADTQYF.

The chain carries TRBV7-9 and TRBJ1-5; 9 bases agree with TRBD1. The CDR3 length is 15 residues. Germline CDR1 is SEHNR and CDR2 is FQNEAQ (reference sequence). Unmatched junction bases numbered 5, after V lost 3 bases and J lost 5 bases. The CDR3 is CASSLIQGADQPQHF. CDR3 DNA: TGTGCCAGCAGCTTGATACAGGGGGCGGATCAGCCCCAGCATTTT.

The chain carries TRBV29-1 and TRBJ1-1; D remains unclear. The ends were cut back, 6 bases at V and 7 bases at J, with 9 bases in the middle. The CDR3 covers 10 residues. Looked up from germline, CDR1 is SQVTM and CDR2 is ANQGSEA. The CDR3 DNA reads TGCAGCGTGCGCGAGGATGAAGCTTTCTTT. The encoded protein is CSVREDEAFF.

V is TRBV7-3 and J is TRBJ2-3; 12 nucleotides agree with TRBD2. The length of the CDR3 is 13 residues. The junction had 4 bases not matched to a gene; V was cut back by 10 bases and J by 5 bases. Germline values: CDR1 SGHTA, CDR2 FQGTGA. Written as DNA, the CDR3 is TGTGCCACCGCTAGCGGGAGGGGAGATACGCAGTATTTT. This encodes CATASGRGDTQYF.

The chain employs TRBV20-1 and TRBJ2-7; 14 bases map to TRBD2. In germline, CDR1 is DFQATT, CDR2 SNEGSKA (reference sequence). Losses at the gene ends were 0 bases for V and 7 bases for J; bases not matched to a gene: 8. This CDR3 region has 16 residues. The CDR3 region is CSARDGTSGRPREQYF. In DNA, the CDR3 is TGCAGTGCTAGAGATGGGACTAGCGGGAGACCGAGAGAGCAGTACTTC.

Notes on this clonotype: Mismatch with germline at one junction end may stem from a read error. The chain is built from TRBV11-2 and TRBJ2-2; a possible D gene is TRBD2 (6 bases). The CDR3 consists of 15 residues. Germline V gene lookup returns CDR1 SGHAT and CDR2 FQNNGV. The CDR3, as DNA: TGTGCCAGCAGCTTAAGTGGGAGGAACACCGGGGAGCTGCTTTTT. Protein product: CASSLSGRNTGELLF.

The sample holds many counts of this clonotype. Written as DNA, the CDR3 is TGTGCCAGCAAGACCCGGCAGGGGTATTCACCCCTCCACTTT. Residues: CASKTRQGYSPLHF. The chain is built from TRBV28 and TRBJ1-6; D perhaps matches TRBD1 (6 bases). There are 14 residues in the CDR3. Germline V gene sequence: CDR1 MDHEN, CDR2 SYDVKM. Trimming stripped 7 bases from V and 8 bases from J, with 15 bases between.

The chain links TRBV29-1 to TRBJ2-5, with D perhaps TRBD1 (6 bases). Trimming took off 6 bases at V and 9 bases at J, with 20 bases between the two ends. This CDR3 has 13 residues. The germline V gene encodes CDR1 SQVTM and CDR2 ANQGSEA. CDR3 nucleotide sequence: TGCAGCGTCGAACAGGGCGGCAATCAGCCCCAGTACTTC. This codes for CSVEQGGNQPQYF.

The chain joins TRBV20-1 to TRBJ2-5, with 9 bases aligning to TRBD1. Germline CDR1 reads DFQATT; CDR2 reads SNEGSKA (reference sequence). The J segment lost 7 bases and the V segment lost 5 bases, leaving 8 bases of the junction unmatched. This CDR3 comprises 13 residues. The CDR3 DNA sequence: TGCAGTGCTTTCCTACCGGGACAGGGGACCCAGTACTTC. Protein product: CSAFLPGQGTQYF.

In regard to this clonotype: Relative to the germline gene, one junction end is altered; a read error may explain this. The genes are TRBV2 and TRBJ2-7, with no clear D. CDR3 length equals 15 residues. Germline CDR1 is SNHLY and CDR2 is FYNNEI. The DNA of the CDR3 is TGTGCCAGCGGCGCCCCGGGCCGGCGGACCTACGAGCAGTGCTTC. It encodes CASGAPGRRTYEQCF.